One sample yielded the 13 T cell receptor beta chains listed below, sequenced in a study of cytomegalovirus exposure and HLA in healthy donors. Primers for the PCR totalled 60 Vbeta and 13 Jbeta. Clones were read by immunoSEQ multiplex PCR, and TCRdb kept only the in-frame ones, dropping some. Of fewer than 200,000 clones in the sample, over 75% were seen once. The specimen was PBMCs. These receptors all come from a woman aged 50 to 60 in good health and CMV-seronegative.

This chain links TRBV28 with TRBJ2-3, with TRBD2 matching 9 bases. The CDR3 has 14 amino acids. The trim removed 10 bases at V and 0 bases at J, leaving 5 bases unmatched. Germline V lookup: CDR1 MDHEN, CDR2 SYDVKM. The CDR3 nucleotides are TGTGCCACCCTAGCGGGGTCAAGCACAGATACGCAGTATTTT. It specifies CATLAGSSTDTQYF.

The J gene is TRBJ2-3, the V gene TRBV5-1, with D tentatively TRBD2 (7 bases). From germline, CDR1 is SGHRS and CDR2 YFSETQ. CDR3 size: 19 residues. Trimming pared 4 bases from V and 1 base from J, leaving 25 bases between. Here the CDR3 reads CASSGGAAGASWRTDTQYF. CDR3 DNA: TGCGCCAGCAGCGGGGGGGCAGCGGGCGCGAGCTGGCGCACAGATACGCAGTATTTT. The full variable domain, in which reference TRBV5-1 and TRBJ2-3 provide the parts outside the CDR3, is KAGVTQTPRYLIKTRGQQVTLSCSPISGHRSVSWYQQTPGQGLQFLFEYFSETQRNKGNFPGRFSGRQFSNSRSEMNVSTLELGDSALYLCASSGGAAGASWRTDTQYFGPGTRLTVL.

The chain is built from TRBV5-6 and TRBJ1-1; 11 bases map to TRBD1. From germline, CDR1 is SGHDT and CDR2 YYEEEE. Trimming took 2 bases from V and 4 from J; bases not matched to a gene: 7. The CDR3 sequence is 16 residues long. DNA for the CDR3: TGTGCCAGCAGCTTACCCACCGGGACAGGGGGCACTGAAGCTTTCTTT. Amino acid sequence: CASSLPTGTGGTEAFF.

The chain joins TRBV5-5 to TRBJ1-1; TRBD1 is a possible D gene (5 bases). The CDR3 has 14 residues. With 2 bases removed from V and 6 bases from J, the gap between germline ends came to 14 bases. CDR1 is SGHKS and CDR2 is YYEKEE in the germline V gene (reference sequence). The CDR3 coding sequence is TGTGCCAGCAGCTTATACAGGCGTGAACCTGAAGCTTTCTTT. Its protein product is CASSLYRREPEAFF.

This clone was seen only once. The chain is built from TRBV15 and TRBJ1-2; 7 nucleotides match TRBD1. CDR1 is LNHNV, CDR2 YYDKDF, per germline (reference sequence). J was trimmed by 6 bases and V by 5 bases; bases with no gene match: 6. The CDR3 has 13 amino acids. This CDR3 is CATSGRQGNGYTF. The DNA for the CDR3 is TGTGCCACCAGCGGGAGACAGGGTAATGGCTACACCTTC.

The rearrangement joins TRBV6-6 to TRBJ2-7, with a possible D match to TRBD2 (7 bases). This CDR3 spans 15 amino acids. The germline V gene has CDR1 MNHNY and CDR2 SVGAGI (reference sequence). The V and J ends lost 4 bases and 3 bases respectively, with 16 bases between them. The CDR3 region has the DNA TGTGCCAGCAGTTGGGAGGGGGGGGTTGACTACGAGCAGTACTTC. This gives the protein CASSWEGGVDYEQYF.

This clone was picked up a small number of times. The gene calls are TRBV4-2 and TRBJ1-3; D remains unclear. In germline, CDR1 is LGHNA, CDR2 YNFKEQ. The CDR3 extends over 15 amino acids. With 0 bases removed from V and 4 bases from J, the gap between germline ends came to 10 bases. CDR3 protein: CASSQDKNIGNTIYF. CDR3 coding DNA: TGTGCCAGCAGCCAAGATAAGAACATAGGAAACACCATATATTTT.

CDR3 bases: TGTGCCAGCAGTTTGCGGCAGCTGAACACTGAAGCTTTCTTT. This encodes CASSLRQLNTEAFF. The chain recombines TRBV28 with TRBJ1-1; D remains unclear. Trimming shortened V by 3 bases and J by 0 bases, and 8 bases separated the two germline ends. The CDR3 is 14 amino acids. The germline CDR1 and CDR2 sequences are MDHEN and SYDVKM.

The chain employs TRBV28 and TRBJ2-7; 8 bases are shared with TRBD2. Germline CDR1 reads MDHEN; CDR2 reads SYDVKM. There are 16 residues in the CDR3. Germline trimming cut 5 bases from V and 0 bases from J; bases unmatched to any gene: 9. CDR3 protein: CASSASSGPPSYEQYF. As DNA, the CDR3 is TGTGCCAGCAGTGCATCTAGCGGGCCTCCCTCCTACGAGCAGTACTTC. Filled out from reference TRBV28 and TRBJ2-7, the complete variable domain reads DVKVTQSSRYLVKRTGEKVFLECVQDMDHENMFWYRQDPGLGLRLIYFSYDVKMKEKGDIPEGYSVSREKKERFSLILESASTNQTSMYLCASSASSGPPSYEQYFGPGTRLTVT.

The gene calls are TRBV2 and TRBJ2-7; a possible D gene is TRBD1 (5 bases). The CDR3 runs to 14 residues. CDR1 is SNHLY and CDR2 is FYNNEI in the germline V gene. V lost 10 bases and J 0 bases, leaving 16 bases between the germline ends. The CDR3 DNA is TGTGCCATCCACTTAGTACAGGACTCCTACGAGCAGTACTTC. Translated: CAIHLVQDSYEQYF.

The rearrangement uses TRBV6-1 and TRBJ2-5; weak D call: TRBD2 (7 bases). The CDR3 sequence is 15 residues long. Looked up from germline, CDR1 is MNHNS and CDR2 is SASEGT. V gave up 8 bases and J gave up 0 bases, with 16 bases separating them. The CDR3 nucleotides are TGTGCCAGCCTCCCGGGGGGCGGGTACCAAGAGACCCAGTACTTC. The encoded protein is CASLPGGGYQETQYF.

The V and J genes are TRBV5-1 and TRBJ2-6, with 9 bases lining up with TRBD2. Germline CDR1 SGHRS, CDR2 YFSETQ. The CDR3 extends over 16 amino acids. The trim removed 2 bases at V and 4 bases at J, leaving 4 bases unmatched. CDR3 nucleotides: TGCGCCAGCAGCTTCTTAGCGGGGGCAGGGGCCAACGTCCTGACTTTC. It codes for CASSFLAGAGANVLTF.

This chain joins TRBV30 and TRBJ2-2; perhaps TRBD1 as D (5 bases). The CDR3 covers 13 residues. Per germline, CDR1 GTSNPN and CDR2 SVGIG (reference sequence). The ends were cut back, 1 base at V and 6 bases at J, with 9 bases in the middle. The CDR3 nucleotides are TGTGCCTGGAGTGCGTCAGGGCCCGGGGAGCTGTTTTTT. This sequence encodes CAWSASGPGELFF.